This is a list of T cell receptor beta chains from one sample in a study of T cells after yellow fever vaccination. TCRdb itself ran the 5' RACE reads through MiXCR, one entry per CDR3 protein. The sample has roughly 240,000 distinct CDR3 sequences; roughly 6.3% are singletons. The material sequenced was CD4+ T cells sorted from PBMCs, taken on the day of the yellow fever booster vaccination. These receptors were obtained from a man younger than 40 who received the YFV17D yellow fever vaccine. CDR3s include the opening cysteine and the closing phenylalanine or tryptophan. A D gene is named only where the DNA matches it firmly. For some rows the clone size is stated as once, few or many, or as a class when expanded; others skip it.

TRBD2	few	TRBV3-1	TRBJ2-1	CASTLQGASGVNEQFF	TGTGCCAGCACCCTCCAAGGGGCTAGCGGGGTCAATGAGCAGTTCTTC
TRBD2	NA	TRBV7-2	TRBJ2-1	CASSISSGGNEQFF	TGTGCCAGCAGCATCTCTAGCGGGGGGAATGAGCAGTTCTTC
NA	few	TRBV4-3	TRBJ2-3	CASSQGGSAADTQYF	TGCGCCAGCAGCCAAGGAGGGAGCGCGGCAGATACGCAGTATTTT
NA	NA	TRBV5-5	TRBJ1-2	CASSSLLPHGYGYTF	TGTGCCAGCAGCTCCCTCCTGCCTCACGGCTATGGCTACACCTTC
TRBD2	many	TRBV7-9	TRBJ2-3	CAMTAGLGDTQYF	TGTGCCATGACAGCGGGATTGGGAGATACGCAGTATTTT
NA	NA	TRBV4-3	TRBJ2-7	CASSRQPTGYEQYF	TGCGCCAGCAGCCGACAACCTACGGGCTACGAGCAGTACTTC
NA	NA	TRBV24-1	TRBJ2-5	CATSEEHWEGETQYF	TGTGCCACCAGTGAGGAGCACTGGGAAGGGGAGACCCAGTACTTC
TRBD2	NA	TRBV11-2	TRBJ2-5	CASSVTQELAGMGQETQYF	TGTGCCAGCAGCGTAACACAGGAGTTAGCGGGAATGGGACAAGAGACCCAGTACTTC
NA	many	TRBV29-1	TRBJ2-5	CSPFLASETQYF	TGCAGCCCCTTCCTAGCGTCAGAGACCCAGTACTTC
NA	once	TRBV30	TRBJ2-6	CAWRFTPRAGANVLTF	TGTGCCTGGAGGTTTACCCCTCGGGCTGGGGCCAACGTCCTGACTTTC